This T cell receptor beta chain is drawn from a study of shared clonotypes between healthy human individuals. The wider study: CD4 naive cells filled three plates per donor, CD4 memory three, CD8 naive two and CD8 memory one.

Study observations and caveats: Generation probabilities were higher for clonotypes shared across all four sorted-subset donors than for unshared ones.

The V gene lost 5 bases and the J gene lost 5 bases, with 19 bases spanning the gap. The CDR3 runs to 16 residues. The germline gives CDR1 LNHNV, CDR2 YYDKDF (reference sequence). TCRdb's copy holds only in-frame clones and misses some; the assay was immunoSEQ multiplex PCR. This repertoire shows approximately 2,300,000 clones, approximately 90% found once; its top ten account for 0.37%. A word on this clone: Its antigen remains unidentified.

The chain carries TRBV15 and TRBJ2-1; TRBD2 is a possible D gene (6 bases). The sample taken for sequencing was naive CD4+ T cells from PBMCs. Sample subset: CD45RA+ positively selected. The receptor comes from a man aged 18 to 30 in good health. Some clones in this sample may be carry-over from other donors' samples. CDR3 protein: CATSARREATNNEQFF. The CDR3, as DNA: TGTGCCACCAGCGCCCGCAGGGAGGCAACAAACAATGAGCAGTTCTTC.